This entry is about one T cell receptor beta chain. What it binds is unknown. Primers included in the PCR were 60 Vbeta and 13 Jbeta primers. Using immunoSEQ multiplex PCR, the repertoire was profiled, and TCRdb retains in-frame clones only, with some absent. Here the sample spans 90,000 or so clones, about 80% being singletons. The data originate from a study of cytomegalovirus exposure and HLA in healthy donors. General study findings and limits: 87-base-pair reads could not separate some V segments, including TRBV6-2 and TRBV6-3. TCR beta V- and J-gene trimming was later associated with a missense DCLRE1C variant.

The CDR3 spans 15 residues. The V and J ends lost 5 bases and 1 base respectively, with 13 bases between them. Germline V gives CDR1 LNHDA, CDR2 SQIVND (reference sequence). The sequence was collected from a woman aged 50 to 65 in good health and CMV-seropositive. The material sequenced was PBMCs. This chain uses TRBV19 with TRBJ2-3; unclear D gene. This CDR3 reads CASSRSLEGTDTQYF. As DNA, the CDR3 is TGTGCCAGTAGTCGGAGCCTAGAGGGCACAGATACGCAGTATTTT.